The clone carrying this TCR beta chain was seen repeatedly, ten times or more. Its antigen is undetermined. RNA transcripts provided the source from which TCR beta CDR3 regions were amplified. The TCR CDR3 was amplified in a first-round RT-PCR using the HTBI primer set. Via MiXCR, TCRdb re-called the multiplex PCR reads, giving one row per CDR3 protein. The sample contains about 510,000 distinct CDR3 sequences, 40% to 50% of which appear only once. The CDR3 is made up of 15 amino acids. Germline V lookup: CDR1 SGHNT, CDR2 YENEEA. With 4 bases clipped from V and 9 bases from J, the junction kept 13 bases outside the gene matches. The source of the sample is a study of T cells in Graves' hyperthyroidism and ophthalmopathy. Points from the study as a whole: Most thyroid clonotypes that were expanded above 0.001 also turned up in blood.

The chain uses TRBV11-3 and TRBJ2-5, with 8 bases identical to TRBD2. This clonotype was sampled from an adult woman with Graves' disease, either hyperthyroidism or ophthalmopathy (not recorded which). What was sequenced was peripheral blood or thyroid tissue (not recorded which). The CDR3 region is CASSSLTGSGRAQYF. The CDR3 bases are TGTGCCAGCAGCTCATTAACAGGATCCGGGAGGGCCCAGTACTTC. The full variable domain, with the rest looked up from reference TRBV11-3 and TRBJ2-5, is EAGVVQSPRYKIIEKKQPVAFWCNPISGHNTLYWYLQNLGQGPELLIRYENEEAVDDSQLPKDRFSAERLKGVDSTLKIQPAELGDSAVYLCASSSLTGSGRAQYFGPGTRLLVL.